Listed below are T cell receptor beta chains from one sample, sequenced in a study of blood T cells in healthy people across ages. TCRdb redid the calling of the 5' RACE reads with MiXCR, one entry per CDR3 protein. The sample consists of about 1.8 million distinct CDR3 sequences, 49% of them appearing once. The material sequenced was blood. Receptor source: a woman in her forties in good health. CDR3s include the opening cysteine and the closing phenylalanine or tryptophan. The order of the fields is D gene, V gene, J gene, CDR3 length, clone size, CDR3 protein, CDR3 DNA. D genes are given only for firm matches. Rows give clone size only sometimes, using once, few, many, or a class for an expanded clone.

-,TRBV20-1,TRBJ2-7,16,-,CSARGRAGVSSYEQYF,TGCAGTGCTAGAGGTCGGGCCGGGGTCAGCTCCTACGAGCAGTACTTC
-,TRBV4-2,TRBJ2-1,14,many,CASRVGTDYNEQFF,TGTGCCAGCAGAGTCGGGACGGACTACAATGAGCAGTTCTTC
-,TRBV4-3,TRBJ1-2,15,-,CASSQDWTPNYGYTF,TGCGCCAGCAGCCAAGATTGGACACCTAACTATGGCTACACCTTC
-,TRBV12-3/TRBV12-4,TRBJ2-5,13,few,CASRADGEETQYF,TGTGCCAGCAGAGCGGACGGGGAAGAGACCCAGTACTTC
TRBD2,TRBV7-2,TRBJ2-5,16,-,CASSLVLAGGKETQYF,TGTGCCAGCAGCTTAGTCCTAGCGGGGGGCAAAGAGACCCAGTACTTC
-,TRBV7-9,TRBJ2-1,16,once,CASSSPEGGDYNEQFF,TGTGCCAGCAGCTCCCCCGAGGGGGGCGATTACAATGAGCAGTTCTTC
-,TRBV7-2,TRBJ2-3,16,few,CASSLRQRGSTDTQYF,TGTGCCAGCAGCCTAAGACAGCGAGGATCCACAGATACGCAGTATTTT
TRBD1,TRBV7-9,TRBJ2-7,14,-,CASSSRTGYYEQYF,TGTGCCAGCAGCTCCCGGACAGGATACTACGAGCAGTACTTC
-,TRBV20-1,TRBJ1-2,13,few,CSAAGRVGYGYTF,TGCAGTGCCGCGGGGAGGGTTGGTTATGGCTACACCTTC
TRBD2,TRBV20-1,TRBJ2-7,14,once,CSASRGGASDEQYF,TGCAGTGCTAGCCGCGGGGGGGCCTCCGACGAGCAGTACTTC
TRBD2,TRBV9,TRBJ2-1,19,few,CASSVAGTSGGNLYNEQFF,TGTGCCAGCAGCGTAGCCGGGACTAGCGGGGGAAACCTCTACAATGAGCAGTTCTTC
-,TRBV6-1,TRBJ1-1,12,-,CASTEGRGRAFF,TGTGCCAGCACCGAGGGCAGGGGAAGGGCTTTCTTT
-,TRBV6-2/TRBV6-3,TRBJ2-7,15,-,CASSYEGSTKGKQYF,TGTGCCAGCAGTTACGAAGGGTCGACGAAGGGGAAGCAGTACTTC
TRBD1,TRBV15,TRBJ1-1,16,once,CATSRDPGQGRTEAFF,TGTGCCACCAGCAGAGATCCGGGACAGGGAAGGACTGAAGCTTTCTTT
TRBD1,TRBV3-1,TRBJ1-6,16,few,CASRKTGSSYNSPLHF,TGTGCCAGCCGAAAGACAGGGAGCTCCTATAATTCACCCCTCCACTTT
TRBD2,TRBV5-5,TRBJ2-3,17,-,CASSALLTSGAPDTQYF,TGTGCCAGCAGCGCGCTACTGACTAGCGGGGCGCCAGATACGCAGTATTTT
-,TRBV9,TRBJ2-7,15,-,CASSVEAGSSYEQYF,TGTGCCAGCAGCGTAGAGGCAGGGAGCTCCTACGAGCAGTACTTC
-,TRBV6-2/TRBV6-3,TRBJ1-6,14,once,CASRPGTKNSPLHF,TGTGCCAGCAGGCCCGGGACAAAAAATTCACCCCTCCACTTT
TRBD2,TRBV6-1,TRBJ2-1,14,-,CASDGLAAHGEQFF,TGTGCCAGCGATGGACTAGCCGCGCACGGGGAGCAGTTCTTC
-,TRBV12-3/TRBV12-4,TRBJ1-2,14,-,CASSFPRPSDGYTF,TGTGCCAGCAGTTTCCCCCGGCCGTCGGACGGCTACACCTTC
-,TRBV20-1,TRBJ2-3,15,-,CSAAEGSGRTDTQYF,TGCAGTGCCGCAGAGGGAAGCGGGCGGACAGATACGCAGTATTTT
-,TRBV6-5,TRBJ2-3,14,few,CASSYAPQGDTQYF,TGTGCCAGCAGTTATGCTCCTCAGGGAGATACGCAGTATTTT
TRBD2,TRBV7-6,TRBJ2-7,18,once,CASSVAHGLAGIPYEQYF,TGTGCCAGCAGCGTAGCCCATGGACTAGCGGGGATCCCCTACGAGCAGTACTTC
-,TRBV4-3,TRBJ2-7,16,-,CASSQIAAGPSYEQYF,TGCGCCAGCAGCCAAATAGCGGCGGGGCCCTCCTACGAGCAGTACTTC
-,TRBV6-6,TRBJ2-1,11,-,CAIQDYNEQFF,TGTGCCATCCAGGACTACAATGAGCAGTTCTTC
-,TRBV10-3,TRBJ2-3,13,-,CAIRDPRGDTQYF,TGTGCCATTCGAGACCCTAGGGGAGATACGCAGTATTTT
TRBD1,TRBV20-1,TRBJ1-2,14,-,CSASLGTGGRGYTF,TGCAGTGCTAGTCTAGGGACAGGGGGCCGTGGCTACACCTTC
TRBD2,TRBV29-1,TRBJ2-5,14,many,CSVEGGGLQETQYF,TGCAGCGTTGAAGGGGGGGGTCTGCAAGAGACCCAGTACTTC
TRBD1,TRBV5-6,TRBJ1-2,14,-,CASSAGTALYGYTF,TGTGCCAGCAGCGCTGGGACAGCACTCTATGGCTACACCTTC
-,TRBV20-1,TRBJ1-4,13,-,CSARGPSEEKLFF,TGCAGTGCTAGGGGACCGTCAGAGGAAAAACTGTTTTTT
-,TRBV5-5,TRBJ2-3,13,-,CASRAGARDTQYF,TGTGCCAGCAGGGCAGGTGCAAGGGATACGCAGTATTTT
-,TRBV7-2,TRBJ1-4,15,-,CASSRAGLANEKLFF,TGTGCCAGCAGTAGGGCGGGATTGGCTAATGAAAAACTGTTTTTT
-,TRBV4-2,TRBJ2-7,14,-,CASSQGGALYEQYF,TGTGCCAGCAGCCAAGGGGGGGCCCTCTACGAGCAGTACTTC
-,TRBV20-1,TRBJ1-2,12,few,CSASPDEYGYTF,TGCAGTGCTAGCCCAGATGAGTATGGCTACACCTTC
-,TRBV7-2,TRBJ1-2,15,-,CASSSSYGERYGYTF,TGTGCCAGCAGCTCATCCTATGGGGAGCGCTATGGCTACACCTTC
-,TRBV6-2/TRBV6-3,TRBJ2-7,14,-,CASSNQGPTYEQYF,TGTGCCAGCAGTAATCAGGGACCCACCTACGAGCAGTACTTC
TRBD1,TRBV4-3,TRBJ1-6,14,-,CASSQGTGHSPLHF,TGCGCCAGCAGCCAGGGGACAGGGCATTCACCCCTCCACTTT
TRBD1,TRBV20-1,TRBJ1-2,15,few,CSARLRSRGLYGYTF,TGCAGTGCCAGGCTCCGGTCCAGGGGGCTTTATGGCTACACCTTC
TRBD1,TRBV20-1,TRBJ2-5,17,few,CSARAETGPNMQETQYF,TGCAGTGCTAGGGCCGAGACAGGGCCAAATATGCAAGAGACCCAGTACTTC
-,TRBV28,TRBJ2-4,17,few,CASSFTAIRRGENIQYF,TGTGCCAGCAGTTTCACGGCGATCAGGCGAGGTGAAAACATTCAGTACTTC
TRBD1,TRBV29-1,TRBJ1-3,15,-,CSVAGTGDSGNTIYF,TGCAGCGTGGCCGGGACAGGTGACTCTGGAAACACCATATATTTT
-,TRBV27,TRBJ1-5,14,-,CASSFGSPNQPQHF,TGTGCCAGCAGTTTCGGCAGTCCAAATCAGCCCCAGCATTTT
TRBD2,TRBV29-1,TRBJ2-5,14,-,CSVIGLAGGDEQYF,TGCAGCGTAATCGGACTAGCGGGAGGGGATGAGCAGTACTTC
-,TRBV11-1,TRBJ2-7,15,-,CASSRSGTRSYEQYF,TGTGCCAGCAGTCGCTCCGGGACTCGCTCCTACGAGCAGTACTTC
TRBD2,TRBV25-1,TRBJ2-3,16,-,CASSGLLAASTDTQYF,TGTGCCAGCAGTGGCTTACTAGCGGCTAGCACAGATACGCAGTATTTT
TRBD1,TRBV20-1,TRBJ1-2,18,-,CSARERPRGINYIYGYTF,TGCAGTGCTAGGGAGCGTCCCAGGGGGATTAACTACATCTATGGCTACACCTTC
TRBD1,TRBV20-1,TRBJ2-3,15,-,CSVPDRATSTDTQYF,TGCAGTGTTCCAGACAGGGCGACTAGCACAGATACGCAGTATTTT
TRBD1,TRBV5-6,TRBJ1-2,19,-,CASSLKYLGQGDGNYGYTF,TGTGCCAGCAGCTTAAAGTATCTGGGACAGGGGGATGGTAACTATGGCTACACCTTC
TRBD2,TRBV11-3,TRBJ2-1,15,-,CASSSWSGGLDEQFF,TGTGCCAGCAGCTCGTGGAGCGGGGGGCTCGATGAGCAGTTCTTC
-,TRBV7-2,TRBJ2-1,15,-,CASGPKYGYGDEQFF,TGTGCCAGCGGCCCAAAGTATGGATATGGGGATGAGCAGTTCTTC
TRBD2,TRBV28,TRBJ2-3,16,few,CASRGGTSGAQYTQYF,TGTGCCAGCAGAGGAGGGACTAGCGGGGCTCAGTATACGCAGTATTTT
-,TRBV12-3/TRBV12-4,TRBJ2-1,15,-,CAGSFGGRSYNEQFF,TGTGCCGGCAGTTTCGGGGGTCGGTCCTACAATGAGCAGTTCTTC
-,TRBV6-2/TRBV6-3,TRBJ1-1,14,-,CASSTRTEGTEAFF,TGTGCCAGCAGTACACGGACAGAGGGCACTGAAGCTTTCTTT
TRBD1,TRBV6-2/TRBV6-3,TRBJ2-3,13,-,CASSDSSGGTQYF,TGTGCCAGCAGTGACTCGTCAGGGGGTACGCAGTATTTT
TRBD2,TRBV7-9,TRBJ2-5,16,-,CASGPLAGGPQETQYF,TGTGCCAGCGGCCCCCTTGCGGGGGGGCCTCAAGAGACCCAGTACTTC